The 10 T cell receptor beta chains below all came from one sample that was sequenced in a study of cytomegalovirus exposure and HLA in healthy donors. Measured with immunoSEQ multiplex PCR; TCRdb has only the in-frame clones, and not every one. Here the sample spans roughly 77,000 clones, 90% to 95% being singletons. The sample taken for sequencing was PBMCs. These TCRs come from a woman aged 18-35 years in good health and CMV-seronegative.

V usage is TRBV7-8 and J usage is TRBJ2-5; a possible D gene is TRBD1 (5 bases). The CDR3 runs to 14 residues. Germline V gives CDR1 SGHVS, CDR2 FQNEAQ. The V and J ends lost 2 bases and 4 bases respectively, with 11 bases between them. The CDR3 here is CASSLRRVRETQYF. In DNA form, the CDR3 reads TGTGCCAGCAGCTTACGCAGGGTGAGAGAGACCCAGTACTTC. Using reference TRBV7-8 and TRBJ2-5 for the parts outside the CDR3, the full variable domain is GAGVSQSPRYKVAKRGQDVALRCDPISGHVSLFWYQQALGQGPEFLTYFQNEAQLDKSGLPSDRFFAERPEGSVSTLKIQRTQQEDSAVYLCASSLRRVRETQYFGPGTRLLVL.

The chain employs TRBV10-1 and TRBJ2-1; 14 positions agree with TRBD2. Germline loops: CDR1 WNHNN, CDR2 SYGVQD (reference sequence). The length of the CDR3 is 20 residues. Trimming took 4 bases from V and 0 from J; bases not matched to a gene: 11. CDR3 protein: CASSGTGTSGGPSSYNEQFF. The CDR3 DNA follows: TGCGCCAGCAGTGGGACCGGGACTAGCGGGGGCCCGAGCTCCTACAATGAGCAGTTCTTC.

V is TRBV4-1 and J is TRBJ2-7, with 8 bases identical to TRBD1. The CDR3 is 15 amino acids. Germline loops: CDR1 MGHRA, CDR2 YSYEKL. After removal of 5 bases from V and 4 bases from J, the junction contained 10 bases not matched to a gene. CDR3 bases: TGCGCCAGCAGCAAGTCCGGGACAGGCCCTTACGAGCAGTACTTC. Translation: CASSKSGTGPYEQYF.

V gene TRBV5-1 combines with J gene TRBJ2-2; possible D gene TRBD1, 7 bases. The CDR3 is 15 residues long. The V gene's germline CDR1 is SGHRS and CDR2 YFSETQ. The V end lost 2 bases, the J end lost 5 bases, and 13 bases lay between the germline ends. The CDR3 sequence: CASSFYRGGTGELFF. The CDR3 DNA reads as TGCGCCAGCAGCTTCTACAGGGGAGGAACCGGGGAGCTGTTTTTT.

V gene TRBV9 combines with J gene TRBJ2-5; possibly TRBD2 for D (6 bases). Germline loops: CDR1 SGDLS, CDR2 YYNGEE. The CDR3 is 15 amino acids. V was trimmed by 1 base and J by 1 base, leaving 11 bases between them. The CDR3 DNA sequence: TGTGCCAGCAGCGTACGGGACTGGCCCCAAGAGACCCAGTACTTC. Translating gives CASSVRDWPQETQYF.

V gene TRBV7-8 combines with J gene TRBJ1-2; tentatively, D is TRBD1 (6 bases). Trimming left V 1 base short and J 2 bases short, with 8 bases between. Looked up from germline, CDR1 is SGHVS and CDR2 is FQNEAQ. The CDR3 totals 14 residues. The CDR3: CASSLGGLNYGYTF. The CDR3 DNA is TGTGCCAGCAGCTTAGGGGGGCTCAACTATGGCTACACCTTC.

V gene TRBV10-3 combines with J gene TRBJ1-2; 7 nucleotides agree with TRBD1. In germline, CDR1 is ENHRY, CDR2 SYGVKD. The CDR3 sequence is 15 residues long. Germline trimming cut 5 bases from V and 4 bases from J; bases unmatched to any gene: 10. CDR3 amino acids: CAISPWDSGVYGYTF. In DNA, the CDR3 is TGTGCCATCAGTCCCTGGGACAGTGGGGTCTATGGCTACACCTTC.

The chain recombines TRBV2 with TRBJ1-3; D gene ambiguous. CDR1 and CDR2 from the germline V gene are SNHLY and FYNNEI. This CDR3 contains 14 residues. V shed 7 bases and J shed 0 bases, with 10 bases lying between them. DNA for the CDR3: TGTGCCAGCAACGGGTACGTCTCTGGAAACACCATATATTTT. Amino acids: CASNGYVSGNTIYF.

This clone was seen a single time. The chain joins TRBV7-9 to TRBJ2-3; 13 bases line up with TRBD2. Germline loops: CDR1 SEHNR, CDR2 FQNEAQ (reference sequence). This CDR3 has 15 amino acids. J lost 3 bases, V lost 5 bases, and 2 bases had no gene match. The CDR3 spells CASSRTSGSTDTQYF. The CDR3 DNA reads as TGTGCCAGCAGCCGGACTAGCGGGAGTACAGATACGCAGTATTTT.

This clone appeared once. The chain has TRBV9 and TRBJ2-2; possible D gene TRBD2, 6 bases. The CDR3 has 14 amino acids. The V gene lost 7 bases and the J gene lost 1 base, with 11 bases spanning the gap. CDR1 is SGDLS, CDR2 YYNGEE, per germline. The CDR3 region is CASQRAQNTGELFF. CDR3 coding DNA: TGTGCCAGCCAGCGGGCGCAGAACACCGGGGAGCTGTTTTTT.